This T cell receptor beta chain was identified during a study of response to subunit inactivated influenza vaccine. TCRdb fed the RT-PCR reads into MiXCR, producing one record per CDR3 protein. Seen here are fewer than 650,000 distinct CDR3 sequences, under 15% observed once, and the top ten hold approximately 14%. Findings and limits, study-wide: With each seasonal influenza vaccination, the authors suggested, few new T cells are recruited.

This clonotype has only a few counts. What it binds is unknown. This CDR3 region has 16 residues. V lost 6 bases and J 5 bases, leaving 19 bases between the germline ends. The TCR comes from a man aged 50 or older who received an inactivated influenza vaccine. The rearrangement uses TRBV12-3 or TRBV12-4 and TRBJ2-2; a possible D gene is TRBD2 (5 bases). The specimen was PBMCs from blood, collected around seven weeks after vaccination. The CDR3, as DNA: TGTGCCAGCAGCCGCACGGGAACCCTCATGACCGGGGAGCTGTTTTTT. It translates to CASSRTGTLMTGELFF.